This T cell receptor beta chain was captured by sequencing in a study of Ad26.COV2.S vaccination and SARS-CoV-2 variants. Study at large: Intramuscular Ad26.COV2.S at 5x10^10 or 1x10^11 viral particles. Notes on the study in general: Responses of spike-specific T cells (both CD8+ and CD4+) reportedly showed substantial breadth after vaccination.

About this clone itself: What it recognizes is unknown.

The protocol was immunoSEQ multiplex PCR, while the TCRdb copy is restricted to in-frame clones and leaves out a portion. The table shows 410,000 or so clones, with roughly 90% occurring only once. V lost 1 base to trimming and J lost 10 bases, with 14 bases between them. The CDR3 has 14 amino acids. Germline V gene sequence: CDR1 MGHRA, CDR2 YSYEKL. Treatment: approximately 18 received Ad26.COV2.S at low or high dose, single or two shots; about 5 received placebo; per-sample allocation not given. Each sample was drawn 63 days after the first injection (of vaccine or placebo). The specimen was peripheral blood, collected in a trial of Ad26.COV2.S vaccine versus placebo. The source is a person between 18 and 60 years old who received the Ad26.COV2.S COVID-19 vaccine or a placebo. The V gene is TRBV4-1, the J gene TRBJ2-1, with no clear D. CDR3 nucleotides: TGCGCCAGCAGCCAAGCGGCCCCTGGGCCCGAGCAGTTCTTC. Translating it yields CASSQAAPGPEQFF.